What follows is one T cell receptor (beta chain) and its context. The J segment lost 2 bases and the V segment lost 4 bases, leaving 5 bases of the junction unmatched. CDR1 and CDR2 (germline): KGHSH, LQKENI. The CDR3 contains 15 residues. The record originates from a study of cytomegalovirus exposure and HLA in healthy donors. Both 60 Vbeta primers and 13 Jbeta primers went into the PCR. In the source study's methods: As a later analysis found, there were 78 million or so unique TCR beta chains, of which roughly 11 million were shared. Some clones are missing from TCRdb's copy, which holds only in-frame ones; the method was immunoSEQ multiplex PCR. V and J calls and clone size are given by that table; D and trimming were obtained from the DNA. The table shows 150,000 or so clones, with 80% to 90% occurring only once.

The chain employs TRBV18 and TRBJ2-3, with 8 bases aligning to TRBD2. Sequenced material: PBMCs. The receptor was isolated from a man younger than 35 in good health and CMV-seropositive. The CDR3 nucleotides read TGTGCCAGCTCACGTAGCGGGGACTTCACAGATACGCAGTATTTT. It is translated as CASSRSGDFTDTQYF. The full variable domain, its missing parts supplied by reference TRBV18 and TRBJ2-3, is NAGVMQNPRHLVRRRGQEARLRCSPMKGHSHVYWYRQLPEEGLKFMVYLQKENIIDESGMPKERFSAEFPKEGPSILRIQQVVRGDSAAYFCASSRSGDFTDTQYFGPGTRLTVL.